Below, one TCR beta chain is given with its context. Its target is not known. CDR1 and CDR2 from the germline V gene are SGDLS and YYNGEE. The junction had 11 bases not matched to a gene; V was cut back by 4 bases and J by 3 bases. This CDR3 spans 16 amino acids. This sample stems from a study of PD-1 blockade in classical Hodgkin lymphoma. Study findings and constraints: In newly diagnosed patients, baseline TCR diversity was reportedly below that of healthy donors. Baseline diversity in complete responders resembled that of newly diagnosed patients.

Sequencing used immunoSEQ multiplex PCR; TCRdb keeps in-frame clones, though not all of them. Of more than 12,000 clones in the sample, roughly 86% were seen once. Relapse was seen in all patients after autologous stem cell transplantation, and brentuximab vedotin exposure was variable. The sample consisted of peripheral blood mononuclear cells (PBMCs), taken at baseline. The chain is built from TRBV9 and TRBJ2-3; 7 bases agree with TRBD2. This receptor was taken from a human donor with classical Hodgkin lymphoma. CDR3 amino acids: CASSPPLARRTDTQYF. In nucleotides, the CDR3 is TGTGCCAGCAGCCCACCACTAGCGAGGAGAACAGATACGCAGTATTTT. The variable domain in full, with the rest retrieved from reference TRBV9 and TRBJ2-3, is DSGVTQTPKHLITATGQRVTLRCSPRSGDLSVYWYQQSLDQGLQFLIQYYNGEERAKGNILERFSAQQFPDLHSELNLSSLELGDSALYFCASSPPLARRTDTQYFGPGTRLTVL.